This T cell receptor beta chain is from a study of blood T cell repertoires in COVID-19. Looking at the study overall: Sites across the United States, Italy and Spain contributed samples from acute and convalescent COVID-19.

Original data processing: Estimates of nucleated cell counts were drawn from the amplification of reference gene primers. Using immunoSEQ multiplex PCR, the repertoire was profiled, and TCRdb retains in-frame clones only, with some absent. V and J calls and clone size come straight from that table; D and trimming were deduced from the DNA. Of 150,000 or so clones listed, roughly four fifths were seen once; the top ten hold 11%. The V gene end was trimmed by 0 bases and the J gene end by 4 bases; junction bases not matched to a gene: 3. The CDR3 consists of 15 residues. CDR1 and CDR2 from the germline V gene are SGHTA and FQGNSA.

The rearrangement links TRBV7-2 to TRBJ2-5; 9 bases map to TRBD2. Sample: peripheral blood. The sequence was obtained from a man aged 55-75 years with active or convalescent COVID-19. For the CDR3, the DNA is TGTGCCAGCAGCTTAGCTTCAGCGGGGGGAGAGACCCAGTACTTC. This gives the protein CASSLASAGGETQYF.